The 16 T cell receptor beta chains presented below share a single source sample, sequenced in a study of blood T cell repertoires in COVID-19. Profiled with immunoSEQ multiplex PCR; TCRdb holds only in-frame clones, not every one. The sample has approximately 250,000 clones, around 86% seen once; the top ten hold 2.2%. The sequenced material came from peripheral blood. These receptors came from a man aged 25-45 years who had recovered from COVID-19.

The genes are TRBV4-2 and TRBJ2-7, with unresolved D. The CDR3 length is 12 residues. Germline V gives CDR1 LGHNA, CDR2 YNFKEQ. The V end lost 4 bases, the J end lost 4 bases, and 8 bases lay between the germline ends. The CDR3 DNA reads TGTGCCAGCAGCCCACCCGGTTACGAGCAGTACTTC. Its protein product is CASSPPGYEQYF.

This clone was detected once. The V gene is TRBV11-2, the J gene TRBJ2-1, with D possibly being TRBD2 (6 bases). There are 16 residues in the CDR3. Germline V gene lookup returns CDR1 SGHAT and CDR2 FQNNGV. V was cut by 5 bases and J by 8 bases, with 22 bases left in between. The CDR3 DNA is TGTGCCAGCAGCCAGGGACTCACCCTCGACGTGGATGAGCAGTTCTTC. Protein product: CASSQGLTLDVDEQFF.

The gene calls are TRBV6-5 and TRBJ2-2, with TRBD1 as a possible D gene (6 bases). Germline CDR1 MNHEY, CDR2 SVGAGI. The CDR3 is 14 amino acids. Trimming took 5 bases from V and 1 from J, leaving 8 bases between them. The chain's CDR3 is CASSPGQNTGELFF. CDR3 nucleotides: TGTGCCAGCAGTCCGGGACAGAACACCGGGGAGCTGTTTTTT.

This chain joins TRBV5-4 and TRBJ2-7; possible D gene TRBD2, 6 bases. The V gene's germline CDR1 is SGHNT and CDR2 YYREEE (reference sequence). The CDR3 has 15 amino acids. The V gene lost 3 bases and the J gene lost 7 bases, with 20 bases spanning the gap. As DNA, the CDR3 is TGTGCCAGCAGCTCGGGGACTCCCGTCCCTTTAGAGCAGTACTTC. This sequence encodes CASSSGTPVPLEQYF. Full variable domain (missing parts from reference TRBV5-4 and TRBJ2-7): ETGVTQSPTHLIKTRGQQVTLRCSSQSGHNTVSWYQQALGQGPQFIFQYYREEENGRGNFPPRFSGLQFPNYSSELNVNALELDDSALYLCASSSGTPVPLEQYFGPGTRLTVT.

The chain carries TRBV12-3 or TRBV12-4 and TRBJ1-2; weak D call: TRBD1 (6 bases). V dropped 7 bases and J dropped 4 bases, with 13 bases sitting between them. This CDR3 is built from 13 residues. The DNA for the CDR3 is TGTGCCAGCACCAAAAGGGGGGGCTATGGCTACACCTTC. As protein: CASTKRGGYGYTF.

In this sample, this clone turned up once. The chain carries TRBV5-1 and TRBJ1-6; D remains ambiguous. Germline CDR1 and CDR2: SGHRS and YFSETQ. The CDR3 covers 16 residues. With 1 base removed from V and 10 bases from J, the gap between germline ends came to 18 bases. The CDR3 loop is CASSLSGGGVASPLHF. As DNA, the CDR3 is TGCGCCAGCAGCTTGTCCGGTGGCGGGGTCGCATCACCCCTCCACTTT.

This chain joins TRBV13 and TRBJ2-2, with a tentative D call TRBD1 (5 bases). The length of the CDR3 is 15 residues. V was cut by 3 bases and J by 4 bases, with 12 bases left in between. Germline V gene data show CDR1 as PRHDT and CDR2 as FYEKMQ (reference sequence). The CDR3 region is CASSFPREGTGELFF. The CDR3 region has the DNA TGTGCCAGCAGCTTCCCCAGGGAAGGCACCGGGGAGCTGTTTTTT.

The chain recombines TRBV2 with TRBJ1-1; the match to TRBD1 covers 8 bases. The CDR3 is 12 amino acids. Trimming took 6 bases from V and 9 from J; bases not matched to a gene: 6. The germline V gene has CDR1 SNHLY and CDR2 FYNNEI. CDR3 DNA sequence: TGTGCCAGCAGCCAGTGGACAGGGCAAGCTTTCTTT. Protein product: CASSQWTGQAFF.

This sequence joins TRBV5-4 and TRBJ2-2, with TRBD2 matching over 13 bases. V gave up 6 bases and J gave up 5 bases; unmatched junction bases: 4. The CDR3 length is 15 residues. Germline V gene sequence: CDR1 SGHNT, CDR2 YYREEE (reference sequence). CDR3 loop: CASIQGLAGTGELFF. CDR3 nucleotide sequence: TGTGCCAGCATCCAGGGACTAGCGGGGACCGGGGAGCTGTTTTTT.

The chain recombines TRBV6-6 with TRBJ2-7, with TRBD1 matching over 7 bases. With V trimmed by 6 bases and J by 3 bases, 5 bases remained unmatched. Per germline, CDR1 MNHNY and CDR2 SVGAGI (reference sequence). This CDR3 is built from 13 residues. This chain's CDR3 is CASSSRDSYEQYF. The CDR3 region has the DNA TGTGCCAGCAGCAGCCGGGACAGCTACGAGCAGTACTTC.

The rearrangement links TRBV6-5 to TRBJ2-1; 9 bases match TRBD1. The CDR3 has 13 residues. Unmatched junction bases numbered 4, after V lost 7 bases and J lost 6 bases. Germline loops: CDR1 MNHEY, CDR2 SVGAGI. CDR3 sequence (DNA): TGTGCCAGCACGGACAGGGGATTCAATGAGCAGTTCTTC. Its translation is CASTDRGFNEQFF.

The chain links TRBV6-5 to TRBJ2-7, with TRBD1 identical over 9 bases. CDR1 and CDR2 from the germline V gene are MNHEY and SVGAGI. With 5 bases clipped from V and 1 base from J, the junction kept 3 bases outside the gene matches. The CDR3 extends over 14 amino acids. DNA for the CDR3: TGTGCCAGCAGTCCTGACAGGGGGTCCTACGAGCAGTACTTC. Translated: CASSPDRGSYEQYF.

This clone is a singleton in its sample. This chain uses TRBV14 with TRBJ2-5, with D possibly matching TRBD2 (6 bases). Germline CDR1 and CDR2: SGHDN and FVKESK. The V end lost 4 bases, the J end lost 4 bases, and 13 bases lay between the germline ends. The CDR3 length is 14 residues. The CDR3 here is CASSPGLRLETQYF. The CDR3 nucleotides read TGTGCCAGCAGCCCGGGACTTCGGTTAGAGACCCAGTACTTC. The entire variable domain, with the rest obtained from reference TRBV14 and TRBJ2-5, is as follows: EAGVTQFPSHSVIEKGQTVTLRCDPISGHDNLYWYRRVMGKEIKFLLHFVKESKQDESGMPNNRFLAERTGGTYSTLKVQPAELEDSGVYFCASSPGLRLETQYFGPGTRLLVL.

The rearrangement joins TRBV5-6 to TRBJ2-5; 12 nucleotides agree with TRBD2. J lost 4 bases, V lost 4 bases, and 11 bases had no gene match. The germline V gene encodes CDR1 SGHDT and CDR2 YYEEEE. This CDR3 is built from 17 residues. This CDR3 reads CASSPTSGGYGLETQYF. As DNA, the CDR3 is TGTGCCAGCAGCCCTACTAGCGGGGGGTATGGTCTAGAGACCCAGTACTTC. The full variable domain, completed using reference TRBV5-6 and TRBJ2-5, is DAGVTQSPTHLIKTRGQQVTLRCSPKSGHDTVSWYQQALGQGPQFIFQYYEEEERQRGNFPDRFSGHQFPNYSSELNVNALLLGDSALYLCASSPTSGGYGLETQYFGPGTRLLVL.

This rearrangement joins TRBV6-5 to TRBJ1-1; weak D call: TRBD1 (6 bases). Germline CDR1 MNHEY, CDR2 SVGAGI. With 2 bases removed from V and 10 bases from J, the gap between germline ends came to 11 bases. The CDR3 is made up of 12 amino acids. The CDR3 nucleotides are TGTGCCAGCAGTTACCGGGGGGCTGGAGCTTTCTTT. Translation gives CASSYRGAGAFF.

This clone appeared a single time. This chain joins TRBV11-2 and TRBJ2-7; 15 positions match TRBD2. Germline CDR1 is SGHAT and CDR2 is FQNNGV. The CDR3 runs 18 residues. V lost 5 bases to trimming and J lost 2 bases; unmatched junction nucleotides: 10. Here the CDR3 DNA reads TGTGCCAGCAGCCTTCGGGGACTAGCGGGGGGCCTCGCCTACGAGCAGTACTTC. Encoded protein: CASSLRGLAGGLAYEQYF. The variable domain in full, completed from reference TRBV11-2 and TRBJ2-7, reads EAGVAQSPRYKIIEKRQSVAFWCNPISGHATLYWYQQILGQGPKLLIQFQNNGVVDDSQLPKDRFSAERLKGVDSTLKIQPAKLEDSAVYLCASSLRGLAGGLAYEQYFGPGTRLTVT.